These 23 T cell receptor beta chains were all obtained from the same sample, sequenced in a study of blood T cell repertoires in COVID-19. Libraries were prepared by immunoSEQ multiplex PCR; TCRdb keeps only in-frame clonotypes and omits some of them. The sample holds 110,000 to 150,000 clones, approximately 85% seen once. Sequences were obtained from peripheral blood. The receptors derive from a middle-aged man with acute or convalescent COVID-19.

This clone has a single count. This chain uses TRBV2 with TRBJ1-4, with TRBD1 as a possible D gene (5 bases). The CDR3 loop spans 14 amino acids. Germline V gene data show CDR1 as SNHLY and CDR2 as FYNNEI. Trimming removed 5 bases from V and 7 bases from J, with 14 bases in between. The CDR3 nucleotides are TGTGCCAGCAGTCCGGAGGGGTTTAGTGAAAAACTGTTTTTT. Translation: CASSPEGFSEKLFF.

The chain recombines TRBV15 with TRBJ1-5, with 10 bases identical to TRBD1. The CDR3 extends over 15 amino acids. In germline, CDR1 is LNHNV, CDR2 YYDKDF (reference sequence). V shed 4 bases and J 3 bases; nucleotides not matched to a gene: 3. CDR3 sequence (DNA): TGTGCCACCAGCACGGGACAGGGGTCCAATCAGCCCCAGCATTTT. Translation: CATSTGQGSNQPQHF.

The J gene is TRBJ1-5, the V gene TRBV7-6; TRBD1 matches 7 bases. The CDR3 spans 17 residues. Trimming cost V 5 bases and J 5 bases; bases outside gene matches: 15. The germline CDR1 and CDR2 sequences are SGHVS and FNYEAQ. CDR3 loop: CASSRGPHDRADQPQHF. The CDR3, as DNA: TGTGCCAGCAGCAGAGGTCCCCACGACAGGGCCGATCAGCCCCAGCATTTT. Drawing the rest from reference TRBV7-6 and TRBJ1-5, the complete variable domain is GAGVSQSPRYKVTKRGQDVALRCDPISGHVSLYWYRQALGQGPEFLTYFNYEAQQDKSGLPNDRFSAERPEGSISTLTIQRTEQRDSAMYRCASSRGPHDRADQPQHFGDGTRLSIL.

The chain has TRBV9 and TRBJ2-5, with TRBD1 as a possible D gene (5 bases). The CDR3 has 13 amino acids. With 3 bases removed from V and 5 bases from J, the gap between germline ends came to 11 bases. Per germline, CDR1 SGDLS and CDR2 YYNGEE. CDR3 amino acids: CASSGGLWETQYF. The CDR3, as DNA: TGTGCCAGCAGCGGGGGCCTTTGGGAGACCCAGTACTTC.

The chain employs TRBV10-3 and TRBJ2-7; TRBD1 is a possible D gene (6 bases). The V end lost 4 bases, the J end lost 5 bases, and 18 bases lay between the germline ends. CDR1 ENHRY and CDR2 SYGVKD come from the germline V gene. The CDR3 length is 15 residues. This CDR3 is CAISGVAEGDNEQYF. The DNA for the CDR3 is TGTGCCATCAGTGGGGTGGCCGAAGGGGACAACGAGCAGTACTTC.

This clone was observed once. This rearrangement joins TRBV27 to TRBJ1-6, with 9 bases aligning to TRBD1. This CDR3 region has 18 residues. V shed 2 bases and J 6 bases; nucleotides not matched to a gene: 11. Germline V gene data show CDR1 as MNHEY and CDR2 as SMNVEV (reference sequence). The CDR3 spells CASSLTRTGVSGNSPLHF. In DNA, the CDR3 is TGTGCCAGCAGTTTAACCAGGACAGGGGTTTCAGGTAATTCACCCCTCCACTTT.

The table lists this clone with a count of one. V is TRBV18 and J is TRBJ1-5, with a weak D call TRBD1 (6 bases). The CDR3 totals 16 residues. Germline V CDR1 and CDR2: KGHSH, LQKENI. Trimming removed 2 bases at V and 2 bases at J, with 13 bases between. The CDR3 sequence is CASSPTGGRGNQPQHF. Written as DNA, the CDR3 is TGTGCCAGCTCACCAACTGGGGGCCGGGGCAATCAGCCCCAGCATTTT.

The rearrangement links TRBV7-8 to TRBJ2-7; 7 nucleotides agree with TRBD2. The CDR3 is made up of 15 amino acids. J lost 1 base, V lost 4 bases, and 7 bases had no gene match. CDR1 is SGHVS and CDR2 is FQNEAQ in the germline V gene. The CDR3 reads CASSSWTRKSYEQYF. The CDR3 bases are TGTGCCAGCAGCTCGTGGACTAGGAAATCCTACGAGCAGTACTTC.

A few counts support this clone. This chain joins TRBV3-1 (or the pseudogene TRBV3-2) and TRBJ2-3; TRBD2 aligns across 9 bases. The germline gives CDR1 LGHDT, CDR2 YNNKEL (reference sequence). V gave up 3 bases and J gave up 0 bases; unmatched junction bases: 10. The CDR3 runs 18 residues. CDR3 nucleotide sequence: TGTGCCAGCAGCCATCTGACGGGACTAGCATCTAGCACAGATACGCAGTATTTT. Amino acids: CASSHLTGLASSTDTQYF.

The chain is built from TRBV9 and TRBJ1-2, with a tentative D call TRBD1 (6 bases). The CDR3 has 15 amino acids. Germline V gene lookup returns CDR1 SGDLS and CDR2 YYNGEE. The ends were cut back, 1 base at V and 4 bases at J, with 14 bases in the middle. CDR3 bases: TGTGCCAGCAGCGTAACCGCCGGGACAACCTATGGCTACACCTTC. Its translation is CASSVTAGTTYGYTF.

The rearrangement links TRBV5-1 to TRBJ2-7; 8 bases fit TRBD1. Germline trimming cut 4 bases from V and 6 bases from J; bases unmatched to any gene: 9. Germline V lookup: CDR1 SGHRS, CDR2 YFSETQ. CDR3 length: 14 residues. The DNA for the CDR3 is TGCGCCAGCAGCGACCGACAGGGGATGGGCGAGCAGTACTTC. Translated: CASSDRQGMGEQYF.

V and J are TRBV6-5 and TRBJ1-1; TRBD1 agrees at 8 bases. With V trimmed by 5 bases and J by 4 bases, 6 bases remained unmatched. The CDR3 has 14 amino acids. CDR1 is MNHEY and CDR2 is SVGAGI in the germline V gene. CDR3 DNA sequence: TGTGCCAGCAGTCAGGGGGCGCAGAGCACTGAAGCTTTCTTT. Translating gives CASSQGAQSTEAFF.

This rearrangement joins TRBV14 to TRBJ1-4, with no clear D. This CDR3 spans 14 amino acids. Germline V gives CDR1 SGHDN, CDR2 FVKESK. V dropped 3 bases and J dropped 5 bases, with 10 bases sitting between them. The CDR3 DNA reads TGTGCCAGCAGCCAGTGGGCGGGGAATGAAAAACTGTTTTTT. Its protein product is CASSQWAGNEKLFF.

Only a few counts were recorded for this clone. The V call is TRBV5-1, the J call TRBJ2-7; 7 bases line up with TRBD1. Germline lookup yields CDR1 SGHRS and CDR2 YFSETQ. J lost 1 base, V lost 4 bases, and 2 bases had no gene match. The CDR3 has 13 residues. The CDR3, as DNA: TGCGCCAGCAGCAAGGGACAGTCCTACGAGCAGTACTTC. It specifies CASSKGQSYEQYF.

The chain employs TRBV12-5 and TRBJ1-2; D possibly corresponds to TRBD1 (6 bases). The CDR3 consists of 16 residues. V lost 0 bases, J lost 2 bases, and 13 bases lay in between. Germline values: CDR1 LGHNT, CDR2 FRNRAP. The CDR3 is CASGLVISDRNYGYTF. CDR3 nucleotides: TGTGCTAGTGGTTTGGTAATTTCCGACAGGAACTATGGCTACACCTTC. Combining the CDR3 with reference TRBV12-5 and TRBJ1-2 gives the whole variable domain DARVTQTPRHKVTEMGQEVTMRCQPILGHNTVFWYRQTMMQGLELLAYFRNRAPLDDSGMPKDRFSAEMPDATLATLKIQPSEPRDSAVYFCASGLVISDRNYGYTFGSGTRLTVV.

The chain links TRBV7-3 to TRBJ2-2; D gene uncertain. Looked up from germline, CDR1 is SGHTA and CDR2 is FQGTGA. This CDR3 is built from 16 residues. The V end lost 5 bases, the J end lost 6 bases, and 19 bases lay between the germline ends. The CDR3 DNA is TGTGCCAGCAGCCTAAATCCTCGTCCGGGTGCCGGGGAGCTGTTTTTT. Protein product: CASSLNPRPGAGELFF.

The chain combines TRBV24-1 with TRBJ2-1, with D possibly being TRBD2 (5 bases). Germline CDR1 KGHDR, CDR2 SFDVKD. This CDR3 region has 18 residues. The V end lost 4 bases, the J end lost 8 bases, and 26 bases lay between the germline ends. Here the CDR3 DNA reads TGTGCCACCAGTGACATCTCCCGGGAATTGAGTTTTATCGATGAGCAGTTCTTC. Residues: CATSDISRELSFIDEQFF.

V gene TRBV28 combines with J gene TRBJ2-7, with 13 bases that match TRBD2. CDR3 size: 22 residues. Germline V gene sequence: CDR1 MDHEN, CDR2 SYDVKM. V lost 1 base to trimming and J lost 2 bases; unmatched junction nucleotides: 20. The chain's CDR3 is CASSLLDGRRRGLAGHTYEQYF. The CDR3, as DNA: TGTGCCAGCAGTTTATTGGATGGCCGACGCCGGGGACTAGCGGGACACACCTACGAGCAGTACTTC.

Remarks on this clone: The junction differs from germline at one of its ends, possibly a read error. This CDR3 is also generated by other DNA sequences in the sample. The chain employs TRBV5-1 and TRBJ1-1; no firm D call. The CDR3 has 14 residues. Germline CDR1 and CDR2: SGHRS and YFSETQ. Written as DNA, the CDR3 is TGCGCTAGCAGCTTGGGTCCAGGGAACACTGAAGCTTTCTTT. Translated, it gives CASSLGPGNTEAFF.

The gene calls are TRBV5-4 and TRBJ2-3; 7 nucleotides align to TRBD1. The CDR3 has 14 residues. The J segment lost 6 bases and the V segment lost 0 bases, leaving 4 bases of the junction unmatched. The V gene's germline CDR1 is SGHNT and CDR2 YYREEE (reference sequence). The CDR3: CASSLATGRDTQYF. CDR3 nucleotide sequence: TGTGCCAGCAGCTTGGCGACAGGGCGGGATACGCAGTATTTT.

The chain joins TRBV29-1 to TRBJ1-1, with a tentative D call TRBD1 (5 bases). V was cut by 5 bases and J by 0 bases, with 10 bases left in between. Germline V gene sequence: CDR1 SQVTM, CDR2 ANQGSEA. The CDR3 runs to 13 residues. CDR3 residues: CSVQGAVNTEAFF. The CDR3 nucleotides are TGCAGCGTTCAAGGGGCAGTGAACACTGAAGCTTTCTTT.

The chain has TRBV18 and TRBJ2-2; D gene uncertain. V lost 3 bases, J lost 3 bases, and 14 bases lay in between. Germline lookup yields CDR1 KGHSH and CDR2 LQKENI. This CDR3 spans 16 amino acids. The CDR3 DNA sequence: TGTGCCAGCTCACCCGCGAGTCGGTCCGACACCGGGGAGCTGTTTTTT. Residues: CASSPASRSDTGELFF. Complete variable domain (other parts from reference TRBV18 and TRBJ2-2): NAGVMQNPRHLVRRRGQEARLRCSPMKGHSHVYWYRQLPEEGLKFMVYLQKENIIDESGMPKERFSAEFPKEGPSILRIQQVVRGDSAAYFCASSPASRSDTGELFFGEGSRLTVL.

The chain links TRBV23-1 to TRBJ2-7; D perhaps matches TRBD1 (6 bases). Being an ORF, TRBV23-1 has a function that is uncertain. Between the trimmed V and J ends, which lost 3 bases and 0 bases, there was a span of 15 bases. The CDR3 runs to 16 residues. The CDR3 protein is CASSHEYRVFSYEQYF. As DNA, the CDR3 is TGCGCCAGCAGTCATGAGTACAGGGTATTCTCCTACGAGCAGTACTTC.